This T cell receptor (beta chain) was identified during a study of T cells of healthy individuals. V lost 7 bases, J lost 2 bases, and 10 bases lay in between. CDR1 is MNHEY and CDR2 is SVGEGT in the germline V gene. This CDR3 is 13 amino acids long. TCRdb re-analysed the 5' RACE reads in MiXCR, keeping a single row per CDR3 protein. This sample yields roughly 87,000 distinct CDR3 sequences, of which about 16% are seen a single time; roughly 6.2% belongs to the top ten. The TCR sequence derives from a human donor in good health. V usage is TRBV6-2 or TRBV6-3 and J usage is TRBJ2-3, with a possible D match to TRBD1 (5 bases). Written as DNA, the CDR3 is TGTGCCAGCACCCCGACAGTCACAGATACGCAGTATTTT. Protein product: CASTPTVTDTQYF.